The rows below give T cell receptor beta chains drawn from one sample of a study of control samples from healthy donors and cancer patients. Sequencing used immunoSEQ multiplex PCR; TCRdb keeps in-frame clones, though not all of them. The sample includes 190,000 or so clones, just under 95% of them seen just once. The source material was blood. The origin of the receptors is a man aged 18 to 29 in good health. The CDR3 runs from the conserved cysteine through the conserved F or W. A D gene is named only where the DNA matches it firmly. Clone size is shown for a subset of rows, as once, few, many or a class of expanded clone.

v_call	d_call	j_call	clone_size	cdr3_nt	cdr3_aa
TRBV19	-	TRBJ1-2	-	TGTGCCAGTAGTACTGAGGGTTATGGCTACACCTTC	CASSTEGYGYTF
TRBV30	TRBD1	TRBJ1-2	-	TGTGCCTTCAGAGACAGGGGCAGAGGCTACACCTTC	CAFRDRGRGYTF
TRBV6-5	-	TRBJ2-7	-	TGTGCCAGCATAGTCAGCTTTTCCTACGAGCAGTACTTC	CASIVSFSYEQYF
TRBV29-1	-	TRBJ2-3	-	TGCAGCGTTACTGGGACTTCGGGCGTCGCGGATACGCAGTATTTT	CSVTGTSGVADTQYF
TRBV7-3	TRBD1	TRBJ2-2	-	TGTGCCAGCAGCGTGGACAGGGACACCGGGGAGCTGTTTTTT	CASSVDRDTGELFF
TRBV6-5	TRBD2	TRBJ2-1	-	TGTGCCATTCCAAGCGGGGGGGCCTACAATGAGCAGTTCTTC	CAIPSGGAYNEQFF
TRBV5-5	-	TRBJ2-6	-	TGTGCCAGCAGCTTGGCTAACGTCCTGACTTTC	CASSLANVLTF
TRBV6-5	-	TRBJ2-2	-	TGTGCCAGCAGTTACTCGAGGGGCCACGGGGAGCTGTTTTTT	CASSYSRGHGELFF
TRBV5-1	TRBD2	TRBJ2-3	once	TGCGCCAGCAGCATTCAACTAGCGGGGGGCACAGATACGCAGTATTTT	CASSIQLAGGTDTQYF
TRBV5-1	-	TRBJ2-1	-	TGCGCCAGCAGCCTTCCTGACGCCTACAATGAGCAGTTCTTC	CASSLPDAYNEQFF
TRBV15	TRBD1	TRBJ2-3	-	TGTGCCACCAGCCGAGGGACAGGGAAAGATACGCAGTATTTT	CATSRGTGKDTQYF
TRBV19	TRBD1	TRBJ1-5	-	TGTGCCAGTAGTCCGAGGACAGGGAATCAGCCCCAGCATTTT	CASSPRTGNQPQHF
TRBV10-3	TRBD1	TRBJ2-3	-	TGTGCCATCAGCGCGGGACAGGGAAGCACAGATACGCAGTATTTT	CAISAGQGSTDTQYF
TRBV2	-	TRBJ2-1	-	TGTGCCAGCAGCAGCTATGGCGAGCAGTTCTTC	CASSSYGEQFF
TRBV6-5	-	TRBJ1-2	-	TGTGCCAGCGATTTTTTGAACTATGGCTACACCTTC	CASDFLNYGYTF
TRBV27	-	TRBJ1-1	once	TGTGCCAGCAGTTTATCGGCGACAGCGGACACTGAAGCTTTCTTT	CASSLSATADTEAFF
TRBV11-2	-	TRBJ1-2	-	TGTGCCAGCAGCTTAGACGGCCTCTATGGCTACACCTTC	CASSLDGLYGYTF
TRBV10-3	TRBD1	TRBJ1-2	-	TGTGCCATCAGTGGGATGGGACAGGGGTACTATGGCTACACCTTC	CAISGMGQGYYGYTF
TRBV6-5	-	TRBJ2-3	-	TGTGCCAGCAGTTACTCGCCGACAGTCACAGATACGCAGTATTTT	CASSYSPTVTDTQYF
TRBV7-2	TRBD2	TRBJ2-7	-	TGTGCCAGCAGCTTAGGCAGCGGGGTTTTCGAGCAGTACTTC	CASSLGSGVFEQYF
TRBV7-3	-	TRBJ1-1	-	TGTGCCAGCAGCTTAACGGGGGTTGGGACTGAAGCTTTCTTT	CASSLTGVGTEAFF
TRBV30	-	TRBJ2-3	-	TGTGCCTGGAGTGAGGTAGGGGGGCCCACAGATACGCAGTATTTT	CAWSEVGGPTDTQYF
TRBV30	-	TRBJ1-1	-	TGTGCCTGGAGTCGGGACGTCACTGAAGCTTTCTTT	CAWSRDVTEAFF
TRBV5-8	-	TRBJ2-7	-	TGTGCCAGCAGCTTGATTAGCGAGCAGTACTTC	CASSLISEQYF
TRBV19	-	TRBJ1-5	few	TGTGCCAGTAGTATTGGCCAGCCTGAATTAAGGCCCCAGCATTTT	CASSIGQPELRPQHF
TRBV18	-	TRBJ1-1	-	TGTGCCAGCTCAGTGCAGGGAGAAGGCACTGAAGCTTTCTTT	CASSVQGEGTEAFF
TRBV5-1	TRBD1	TRBJ1-4	-	TGCGCCAGCAGCTTGACCGGACAGGGGACTAATGAAAAACTGTTTTTT	CASSLTGQGTNEKLFF
TRBV9	TRBD1	TRBJ2-5	-	TGTGCCAGCAGCCTAAAAACTACAGGGGGCGGAGGGGAGACCCAGTACTTC	CASSLKTTGGGGETQYF
TRBV18	-	TRBJ1-1	-	TGTGCCAGCTCACTTACAGGGTCGGGGGTCAACGCTGAAGCTTTCTTT	CASSLTGSGVNAEAFF
TRBV12-3/TRBV12-4	-	TRBJ1-1	-	TGTGCCAGCAGCCGCTGGGGAGGGTTTGAAGCTTTCTTT	CASSRWGGFEAFF
TRBV6-6	-	TRBJ2-7	-	TGTGCCAGCAGTTTTCGGGGCGGACCCTACGAGCAGTACTTC	CASSFRGGPYEQYF
TRBV2	-	TRBJ1-1	-	TGTGCCAGCAGATCAGACAGACCTTACACTGAAGCTTTCTTT	CASRSDRPYTEAFF